This T cell receptor beta chain appears in the sequencing data of a study of T-cell reconstitution after alpha-beta-depleted transplantation in children. Findings of the study overall: Roughly two months post-transplant, alpha-beta T cells reportedly originated from several hundred graft clones that had expanded. Newly made T cells mostly supplied T-cell counts and diversity one year after transplant. Day-60 TCRbeta diversity that was high in some patients was derived from surviving recipient T cells and thymic progenitors.

CDR3 length: 14 residues. V was shortened by 3 bases and J by 3 bases, with 13 bases between the two germline ends. Germline V lookup: CDR1 SGHRS, CDR2 YFSETQ. The TCRbeta library incorporated unique molecular identifiers. TCRdb passed the PCR reads through MiXCR, listing each CDR3 protein once. Counted here are about 16,000 distinct CDR3 sequences, roughly 7.1% occurring once; the ten biggest clones make up 36%. This clonotype occurred many times. What it recognizes is unknown. Sequenced here: PBMCs, mostly from graft donor cells, sampled 60 days after TCRalphabeta/CD19-depleted stem cell transplant. The source of this sequence is a boy under three years old who had a stem cell transplant for Wiskott-Aldrich syndrome, so the T cells may come from the graft donor. This chain links TRBV5-1 with TRBJ2-7, with a weak D call TRBD1 (6 bases). Written as DNA, the CDR3 is TGCGCCAGCAGCTCCAGGGGACCCCACTACGAGCAGTACTTC. This encodes CASSSRGPHYEQYF.